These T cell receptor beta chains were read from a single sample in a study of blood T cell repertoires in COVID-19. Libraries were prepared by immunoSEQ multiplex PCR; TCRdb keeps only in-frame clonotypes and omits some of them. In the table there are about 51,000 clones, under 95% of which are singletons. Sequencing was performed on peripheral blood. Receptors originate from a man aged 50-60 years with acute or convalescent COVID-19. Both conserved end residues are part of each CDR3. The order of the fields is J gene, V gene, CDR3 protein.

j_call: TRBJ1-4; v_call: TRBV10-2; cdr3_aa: CASGAATNEKLFF
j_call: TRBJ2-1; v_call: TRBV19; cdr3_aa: CASSIGVPSLAGADNEQFF
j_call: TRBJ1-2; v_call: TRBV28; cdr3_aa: CASSDSANYGYTF
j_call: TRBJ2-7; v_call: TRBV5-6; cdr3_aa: CASSLFAGQFYEQYF
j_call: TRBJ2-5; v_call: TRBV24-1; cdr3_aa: CATSTSGETQYF
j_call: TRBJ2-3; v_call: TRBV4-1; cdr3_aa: CASSQGPGSDTQYF
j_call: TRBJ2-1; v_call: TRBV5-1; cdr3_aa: CASSLSEGASYNEQFF
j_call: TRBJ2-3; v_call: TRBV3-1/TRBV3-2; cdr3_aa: CASSPMGLAGSTDTQYF
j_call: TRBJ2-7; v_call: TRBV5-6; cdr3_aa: CASSSTEVVPYEQYF
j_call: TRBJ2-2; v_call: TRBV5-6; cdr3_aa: CASSLGYSNTGELFF
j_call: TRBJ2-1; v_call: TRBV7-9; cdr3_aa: CASSLDGYEQFF
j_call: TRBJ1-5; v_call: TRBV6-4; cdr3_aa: CASRQEAYSNQPQHF
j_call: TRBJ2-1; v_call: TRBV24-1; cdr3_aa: CATSGPGAREQFF
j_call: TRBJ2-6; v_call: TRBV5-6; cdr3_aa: CASSFSGPGANVLTF
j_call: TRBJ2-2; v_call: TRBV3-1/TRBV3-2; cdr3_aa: CASSLAGGSFGELFF
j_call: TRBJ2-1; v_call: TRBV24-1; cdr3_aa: CATSPSGGAKNEQFF
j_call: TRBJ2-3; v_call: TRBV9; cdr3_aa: CASSQTSEGPAGDTQYF
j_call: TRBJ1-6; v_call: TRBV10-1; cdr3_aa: CASSESSLQHYNSPLHF
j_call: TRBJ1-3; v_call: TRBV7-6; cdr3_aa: CASSLGQGRSSGNTIYF
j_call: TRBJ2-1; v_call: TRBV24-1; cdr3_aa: CATSGSGTSAYNEQFF
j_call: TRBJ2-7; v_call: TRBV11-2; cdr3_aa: CASSLGTGGGFYEQYF
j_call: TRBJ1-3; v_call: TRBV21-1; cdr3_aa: CASSPHRDRGRVGNTIYF
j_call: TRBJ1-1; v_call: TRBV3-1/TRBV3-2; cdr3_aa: CASSQDSVTLSNTEAFF
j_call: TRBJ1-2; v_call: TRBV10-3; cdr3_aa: CAISEAGGFDGYTF
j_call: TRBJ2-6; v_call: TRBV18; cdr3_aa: CASSPAQGLASGANVLTF
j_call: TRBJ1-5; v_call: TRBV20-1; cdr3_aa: CSASRGWGNQPQHF
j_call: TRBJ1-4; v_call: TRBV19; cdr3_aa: CASSGRAHSTNEKLFF
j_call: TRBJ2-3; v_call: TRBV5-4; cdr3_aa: CASSLAGVSTDTQYF
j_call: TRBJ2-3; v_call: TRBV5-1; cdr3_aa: CASSSSRAADTQYF
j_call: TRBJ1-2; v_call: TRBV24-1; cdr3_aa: CATSDFAGEGYTF
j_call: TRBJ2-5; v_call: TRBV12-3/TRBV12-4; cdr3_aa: CASSFTRPPQYF
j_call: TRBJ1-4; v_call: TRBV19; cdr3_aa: CASTFLPGGDEKLFF
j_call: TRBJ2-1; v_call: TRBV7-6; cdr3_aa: CASSLGTSGGNEQFF
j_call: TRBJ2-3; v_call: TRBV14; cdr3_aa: CASSQDLWVTGRPISSTDTQYF
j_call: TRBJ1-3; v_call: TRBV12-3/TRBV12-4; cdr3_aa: CASSDYGRNTIYF
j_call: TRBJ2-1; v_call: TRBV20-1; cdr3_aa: CSVQGNNEQFF
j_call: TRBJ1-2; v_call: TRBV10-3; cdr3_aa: CAINPGQDPGYTF
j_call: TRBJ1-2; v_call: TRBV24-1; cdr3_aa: CATSEDSYGYTF
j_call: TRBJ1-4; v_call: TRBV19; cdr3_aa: CASSMGRGGADVGKLFF
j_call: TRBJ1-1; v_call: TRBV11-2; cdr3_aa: CASSLQQGFLRAFF
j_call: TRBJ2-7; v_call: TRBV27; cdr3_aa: CASSTRDSYEQYF
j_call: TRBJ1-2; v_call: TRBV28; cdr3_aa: CASRLQGAGGYTF
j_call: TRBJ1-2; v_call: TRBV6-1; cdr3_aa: CASSEFLTGKQYGYTF
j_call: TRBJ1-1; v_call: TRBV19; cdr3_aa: CASSARQGQDEAFF
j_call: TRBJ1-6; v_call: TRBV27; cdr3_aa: CASSLSSGTGNSPLHF
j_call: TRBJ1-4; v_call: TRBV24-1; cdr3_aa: CATSARGSVQLFF
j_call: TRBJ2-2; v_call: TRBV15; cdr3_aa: CATSRDLGLAGANRTGELFF
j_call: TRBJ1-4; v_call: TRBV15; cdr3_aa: CATSRNRGEEKLFF
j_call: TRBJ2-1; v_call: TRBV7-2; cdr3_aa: CASCRDRGVNEQFF
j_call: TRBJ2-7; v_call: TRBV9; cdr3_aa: CASSVAGGEGEQYF
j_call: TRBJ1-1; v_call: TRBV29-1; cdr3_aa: CSVQNNRDSTEAFF
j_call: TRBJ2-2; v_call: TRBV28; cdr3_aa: CASRVIRQGARTGELFF
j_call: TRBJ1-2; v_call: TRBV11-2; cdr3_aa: CASRLNSHYGYTF
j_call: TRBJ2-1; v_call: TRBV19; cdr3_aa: CASRGGLGVNVGTEFF
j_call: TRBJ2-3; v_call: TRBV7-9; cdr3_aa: CASSFPGGTSTDTQYF
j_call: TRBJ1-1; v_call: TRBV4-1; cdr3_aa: CASSQASTGSNTEAFF
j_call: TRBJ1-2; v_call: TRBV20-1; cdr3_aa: CSAVPDYGYTF
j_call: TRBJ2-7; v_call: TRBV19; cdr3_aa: CASSISGGVYEQYF
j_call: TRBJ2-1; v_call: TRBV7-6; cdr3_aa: CASSSGQTYSYNEQFF